This is a list of T cell receptor beta chains from one sample in a study of OX40 agonist ivuxolimab in advanced cancers. Profiling relied on immunoSEQ multiplex PCR, and the TCRdb table lists in-frame clones only, not all of them. The sample includes about 67,000 clones, 87% of them seen just once. Source: CD4+ or CD8+ T cells sorted from blood, taken in a trial of the OX40 agonist ivuxolimab. The receptor source for this set is an adult with an advanced solid tumor such as melanoma, head and neck, liver or kidney cancer. The CDR3 runs from the conserved cysteine through the conserved F or W. The D gene is left open where the match is weak. Size is omitted from some rows. Given values are once, few, many or a class for expanded clones.

D,size,J,V,CDR3,DNA
.,.,TRBJ1-2,TRBV6-6,CASIDNQGYGYTF,TGTGCCAGCATTGACAACCAGGGCTATGGCTACACCTTC
.,.,TRBJ2-7,TRBV28,CASLRQGGSYEQYF,TGTGCCAGCCTCCGGCAGGGTGGCTCCTACGAGCAGTACTTC
.,.,TRBJ2-3,TRBV28,CASSSGDQRADTQYF,TGTGCCAGCAGTTCCGGGGACCAGAGAGCAGATACGCAGTATTTT
TRBD1,.,TRBJ2-1,TRBV7-9,CASSLGGGINEQFF,TGTGCCAGCAGCTTAGGAGGGGGCATTAATGAGCAGTTCTTC
.,.,TRBJ2-1,TRBV11-2,CASSLEGGSWYNEQFF,TGTGCCAGCAGCTTAGAAGGGGGAAGTTGGTACAATGAGCAGTTCTTC
TRBD1,.,TRBJ1-6,TRBV7-2,CASSLDYGQVGSYNSPLHF,TGTGCCAGCAGCTTGGATTATGGACAGGTCGGCTCCTATAATTCACCCCTCCACTTT
.,.,TRBJ2-7,TRBV28,CASSPPQVQATYEQYF,TGTGCCAGCAGCCCCCCCCAGGTCCAAGCCACCTACGAGCAGTACTTC
.,.,TRBJ2-7,TRBV5-6,CASGPLGVYEQYF,TGTGCCAGCGGACCGTTAGGGGTTTACGAGCAGTACTTC
TRBD1,.,TRBJ2-2,TRBV5-1,CASSWTPGGNTGELFF,TGCGCCAGCAGCTGGACTCCAGGGGGTAACACCGGGGAGCTGTTTTTT
TRBD1,.,TRBJ2-7,TRBV28,CASSTMTGGRNEQYF,TGTGCCAGCAGTACCATGACAGGGGGCAGGAACGAGCAGTACTTC
.,.,TRBJ2-3,TRBV1,CTSSPTLAGASTDTQYF,TGCACCAGCAGCCCAACACTAGCGGGGGCTAGCACAGATACGCAGTATTTT
.,.,TRBJ2-2,TRBV5-1,CASSQNTGELFF,TGCGCCAGCAGCCAGAACACCGGGGAGCTGTTTTTT
TRBD1,.,TRBJ1-2,TRBV18,CASSPDRGSYNYGYTF,TGTGCCAGCTCACCGGACAGGGGCTCTTATAACTATGGCTACACCTTC
.,.,TRBJ1-2,TRBV5-1,CASSLGQNYGYTF,TGCGCCAGCAGCTTGGGCCAGAACTATGGCTACACCTTC
.,few,TRBJ1-2,TRBV5-1,CASSDGPNYGYTF,TGCGCCAGCAGTGATGGACCTAACTATGGCTACACCTTC
.,.,TRBJ1-4,TRBV10-3,CAISEHGATNEKLFF,TGTGCCATCAGTGAGCACGGAGCAACTAATGAAAAACTGTTTTTT
TRBD1,.,TRBJ1-1,TRBV11-3,CASSLRGQEHTEAFF,TGTGCCAGCAGCTTAAGGGGGCAGGAGCACACTGAAGCTTTCTTT
TRBD1,.,TRBJ1-5,TRBV5-6,CASSPRGRWDQPQHF,TGTGCCAGCAGCCCCAGGGGGCGCTGGGATCAGCCCCAGCATTTT
.,.,TRBJ2-1,TRBV28,CASSTTSLGLGNEQFF,TGTGCCAGCAGTACGACTAGTCTAGGGTTGGGTAATGAGCAGTTCTTC
.,.,TRBJ2-1,TRBV9,CASSVGTGSYNEQFF,TGTGCCAGCAGCGTAGGGACGGGCTCCTACAATGAGCAGTTCTTC
TRBD2,.,TRBJ2-3,TRBV27,CASSRGAGEIDTQYF,TGTGCCAGCAGCAGGGGAGCGGGGGAGATAGATACGCAGTATTTT
.,.,TRBJ2-7,TRBV11-3,CASSPGGGLYEQYF,TGTGCCAGCAGCCCAGGTGGGGGGCTGTACGAGCAGTACTTC
TRBD1,.,TRBJ1-1,TRBV28,CASSFSDRANTEAFF,TGTGCCAGCAGTTTCTCCGACAGGGCGAACACTGAAGCTTTCTTT
.,.,TRBJ2-1,TRBV18,CASSLGVREQFF,TGTGCCAGCTCACTCGGGGTGCGGGAGCAGTTCTTC
TRBD2,once,TRBJ2-7,TRBV28,CASRGLAGIQYF,TGTGCCAGCAGGGGACTAGCGGGTATACAGTACTTC
.,.,TRBJ1-1,TRBV11-2,CASSLGYEAFF,TGTGCCAGCAGCTTAGGGTATGAAGCTTTCTTT
.,once,TRBJ2-5,TRBV28,CASGDPKETQYF,TGTGCCAGCGGGGACCCAAAAGAGACCCAGTACTTC
.,.,TRBJ1-2,TRBV6-1,CASSELRSNYGYTF,TGTGCCAGCAGTGAGCTTCGGTCGAACTATGGCTACACCTTC
.,.,TRBJ2-1,TRBV2,CASSQRRGSYNEQFF,TGTGCCAGCAGCCAAAGGAGGGGGTCCTACAATGAGCAGTTCTTC
.,.,TRBJ2-4,TRBV6-5,CASRTLGTNIQYF,TGTGCCAGCAGGACGCTAGGAACCAACATTCAGTACTTC
.,.,TRBJ1-4,TRBV2,CASSALTGDEKLFF,TGTGCCAGCAGTGCCCTCACGGGGGATGAAAAACTGTTTTTT
TRBD2,.,TRBJ2-1,TRBV7-3,CASSLTHPVGGGPFSEQFF,TGTGCCAGCAGCTTAACACACCCGGTGGGCGGGGGGCCCTTTTCAGAGCAGTTCTTC
TRBD1,.,TRBJ1-5,TRBV29-1,CSVSKGQGNNQPQHF,TGCAGCGTTTCTAAGGGACAGGGCAACAATCAGCCCCAGCATTTT
.,once,TRBJ1-4,TRBV4-2,CASSRTGPQGEKLFF,TGTGCCAGCAGCCGAACCGGGCCCCAAGGGGAAAAACTGTTTTTT
.,.,TRBJ1-5,TRBV6-6,CASSSPNQPQHF,TGTGCCAGCAGTTCGCCTAATCAGCCCCAGCATTTT
.,.,TRBJ2-6,TRBV28,CATQGSGANVLTF,TGTGCCACCCAGGGTAGTGGGGCCAACGTCCTGACTTTC
.,.,TRBJ1-5,TRBV7-6,CASSLGGVASNQPQHF,TGTGCCAGCAGCTTAGGAGGGGTAGCGAGCAATCAGCCCCAGCATTTT
.,.,TRBJ2-3,TRBV6-1,CASSGDQKDTQYF,TGTGCCAGCAGCGGGGACCAGAAAGATACGCAGTATTTT
TRBD1,.,TRBJ1-5,TRBV7-2,CASSSDRGYQPQHF,TGTGCCAGCAGCTCGGACAGGGGCTATCAGCCCCAGCATTTT
.,.,TRBJ1-1,TRBV28,CASSSWTAVTEAFF,TGTGCCAGCAGTTCTTGGACAGCGGTTACTGAAGCTTTCTTT
.,few,TRBJ1-1,TRBV12-5,CASGFQTTLRGMNTEAFF,TGTGCTAGTGGTTTTCAGACAACCCTGAGAGGAATGAACACTGAAGCTTTCTTT
.,.,TRBJ1-5,TRBV18,CASSRKTEANQPQHF,TGTGCCAGCTCTCGCAAGACAGAGGCCAATCAGCCCCAGCATTTT
.,.,TRBJ1-4,TRBV9,CASSPDLVEKLFF,TGTGCCAGCAGCCCAGACCTGGTGGAAAAACTGTTTTTT
.,.,TRBJ2-5,TRBV9,CASSVDATSGETQYF,TGTGCCAGCAGCGTAGACGCGACCTCGGGGGAGACCCAGTACTTC
.,.,TRBJ2-3,TRBV6-1,CASNQLPGADTQYF,TGTGCCAGCAACCAACTCCCAGGGGCAGATACGCAGTATTTT
.,.,TRBJ1-2,TRBV28,CASRLDGNYGYTF,TGTGCCAGCAGACTCGACGGCAACTATGGCTACACCTTC
TRBD2,.,TRBJ2-7,TRBV5-1,CASSPLPSSGSHEQYF,TGCGCCAGCAGCCCCCTACCATCGAGCGGGAGTCACGAGCAGTACTTC
.,.,TRBJ1-4,TRBV7-6,CASSFAPGSWNEKLFF,TGTGCCAGCAGCTTTGCGCCAGGGTCATGGAATGAAAAACTGTTTTTT
TRBD1,.,TRBJ2-2,TRBV29-1,CSVEGQGGTGELFF,TGCAGCGTTGAGGGACAGGGAGGCACCGGGGAGCTGTTTTTT
.,.,TRBJ2-1,TRBV7-9,CASSLRTQRNEQFF,TGTGCCAGCAGCCTCCGGACCCAGAGGAATGAGCAGTTCTTC
.,.,TRBJ2-7,TRBV28,CASSARGTVNYEQYF,TGTGCCAGCAGTGCCCGGGGCACTGTAAACTACGAGCAGTACTTC
TRBD1,.,TRBJ2-2,TRBV6-5,CASSYAGTNRGGELFF,TGTGCCAGCAGTTACGCGGGCACGAACAGGGGCGGGGAGCTGTTTTTT
.,few,TRBJ2-1,TRBV11-2,CASSLGRWTQSQFF,TGTGCCAGCAGCTTGGGGCGTTGGACACAGTCCCAGTTCTTC
.,.,TRBJ1-2,TRBV5-4,CASSPLQGYYGYTF,TGTGCCAGCAGCCCACTTCAGGGATACTATGGCTACACCTTC
.,few,TRBJ1-4,TRBV18,CASSPDRKLFF,TGTGCCAGCTCACCGGACAGAAAACTGTTTTTT
.,.,TRBJ1-2,TRBV4-3,CASSQDVGEAFYGYTF,TGCGCCAGCAGCCAAGATGTAGGGGAAGCCTTCTATGGCTACACCTTC
TRBD1,.,TRBJ1-5,TRBV4-1,CASSQAGGLYSNQPQHF,TGCGCCAGCAGCCAAGCAGGGGGCCTCTATAGCAATCAGCCCCAGCATTTT